This T cell receptor beta chain came from a study of T cell clonotyping in hematopoietic cell transplantation. Study summary: Recipients' pretransplant samples followed cytoreduction. Study results and caveats: Without cell sorting, CD4 versus CD8 contributions remain unresolved. Recipient TCR diversity dropped after transplant; expanded clonotypes rose from day 30 to 180.

Time point in this sample: recipient sample about 28 days before transplant, after cytoreduction. Clones were sequenced by immunoSEQ multiplex PCR, and TCRdb holds only the in-frame ones, with some missing. The sample carries about 76,000 clones, less than 96% recorded once. Germline CDR1 reads LNHNV; CDR2 reads YYDKDF (reference sequence). The CDR3 covers 13 residues. The V gene lost 1 base and the J gene lost 6 bases, with 10 bases spanning the gap. As regards this clone: No antigen is known for it.

Source: peripheral blood mononuclear cells, taken before stem cell transplant. The source of this sequence is a woman in her fifties or sixties with acute myeloid leukemia. Some clones in this sample may be carry-over from other donors' samples. The rearrangement links TRBV15 to TRBJ2-7; D might be TRBD1 (5 bases). CDR3 region: CATSRGGQLEQYF. CDR3 bases: TGTGCCACCAGCAGAGGCGGACAACTCGAGCAGTACTTC.